This T cell receptor (beta chain) appears in the sequencing data of a study of T cell repertoires in cytomegalovirus infection. With regard to this clonotype: The antigen is not known.

TCRdb called the reads again in MiXCR, with one record for every CDR3 protein. The table lists some 700,000 distinct CDR3 sequences, roughly 36% of them singletons. Regarding the study as a whole: The ex vivo response was dominated by HLA-C-restricted CMV-specific TCR beta clonotypes.

Germline CDR1 MNHNY, CDR2 SVGAGI (reference sequence). With 5 bases clipped from V and 1 base from J, the junction kept 10 bases outside the gene matches. This CDR3 is 17 amino acids long. The sequences come from cultured PBMCs, collected from culture after CMV antigen stimulation. The chain combines TRBV6-6 with TRBJ1-5; 8 nucleotides match TRBD1. The receptor comes from a human donor in good health (CMV status not recorded). Some clones in this sample may be carry-over from other donors' samples. CDR3 sequence (DNA): TGTGCCAGCAGTCGAGAGACAGGGGCGGGGAGCAATCAGCCCCAGCATTTT. It specifies CASSRETGAGSNQPQHF.